These T cell receptor beta chains were read from a single sample in a study of T-cell memory formation after mild COVID-19. TCRdb called the 5' RACE reads again in MiXCR, with one record for every CDR3 protein. The profile shows just under 550,000 distinct CDR3 sequences, 20% of them singletons. The sequenced material came from PBMCs or a T cell subset sorted from them (not recorded which). These receptor sequences come from an adult woman who had mild COVID-19 (a few samples of this study predate the infection). Cell type and time point are not known. Each CDR3 is given with its conserved first and last residue. D genes are given only for firm matches. Rows may omit the clone size; those that give it use once, few, many or a size class.

j_call d_call v_call clone_size cdr3_nt cdr3_aa
TRBJ1-1 TRBD1 TRBV5-1 few TGCGCCAGCAGCGAGTCAACAGGGGGGGGCACTGAAGCTTTCTTT CASSESTGGGTEAFF
TRBJ2-3 TRBD1 TRBV5-6 few TGTGCCAGCAGCCAGGGACAGGTCACAGATACGCAGTATTTT CASSQGQVTDTQYF
TRBJ2-7 - TRBV3-1 - TGTGCCAGCAGCCAACTCTCGGCCTACGAGCAGTACTTC CASSQLSAYEQYF
TRBJ2-3 - TRBV25-1 many TGTGCCAGCAGTGAATCTAGGGGCACAGATACGCAGTATTTT CASSESRGTDTQYF
TRBJ1-1 - TRBV7-3 - TGTGCCAGCAGCTTAACGGGTGTGGAAACTGAAGCTTTCTTT CASSLTGVETEAFF
TRBJ2-7 TRBD1 TRBV14 few TGTGCCAGCAGCCTCCGGACAGGGCGGGACGAGCAGTACTTC CASSLRTGRDEQYF
TRBJ1-4 - TRBV29-1 few TGCAGCGTTGAAGGGTCAGGGGTGGGAGAGGTGTTTTTT CSVEGSGVGEVFF
TRBJ2-5 TRBD2 TRBV5-1 - TGCGCCAGCAGCTTGGCTAGCGGGGATCAAGAGACCCAGTACTTC CASSLASGDQETQYF
TRBJ1-6 - TRBV2 - TGTGCCAGCAGCGTACAGGATATCCTTTTATATAATTCACCCCTCCACTTT CASSVQDILLYNSPLHF
TRBJ2-6 - TRBV5-6 - TGTGCCAGCAAACTAGGGCACAGGGGGGCCAACGTCCTGACTTTC CASKLGHRGANVLTF
TRBJ1-5 - TRBV12-3/TRBV12-4 - TGTGCCAGCAGTTTGGACAACAATCAGCCCCAGCATTTT CASSLDNNQPQHF
TRBJ1-2 - TRBV3-1 once TGTGCCAGCAGCCAAGAATCTAAGGCGAACTATGGCTACACCTTC CASSQESKANYGYTF
TRBJ1-6 - TRBV7-9 few TGTGCCAGCAGCCCGCCCGGGTCCAGGGATTCACCCCTCCACTTT CASSPPGSRDSPLHF
TRBJ2-1 - TRBV3-1 - TGTGCCAGCAGCCAAGATGGGGGGTTCTACAATGAGCAGTTCTTC CASSQDGGFYNEQFF
TRBJ2-3 - TRBV12-3/TRBV12-4 few TGTGCCAGCAGCCCCCCCGGCTGGCCAGGGGATACAGATACGCAGTATTTT CASSPPGWPGDTDTQYF
TRBJ1-6 - TRBV6-2/TRBV6-3 - TGTGCCAGAAGACAGCCGCCTAGCTCCTATAATTCACCCCTCCACTTT CARRQPPSSYNSPLHF
TRBJ2-6 - TRBV12-3/TRBV12-4 - TGTGCCAGCAGTTTAAGTGGGGGGGCCAACGTCCTGACTTTC CASSLSGGANVLTF
TRBJ1-1 TRBD1 TRBV25-1 few TGTGCCAGCAGTGTCACCGGGACAGGGATTCGCACTGAAGCTTTCTTT CASSVTGTGIRTEAFF
TRBJ1-5 - TRBV12-3/TRBV12-4 - TGTGCCAGCAGTATAAAGCGGGGGGTCTGGCCCCAGCATTTT CASSIKRGVWPQHF
TRBJ2-4 TRBD1 TRBV5-1 many TGCGCCAGCAGCTCGGGACAGGGAGGAAACATTCAGTACTTC CASSSGQGGNIQYF
TRBJ1-1 - TRBV12-3/TRBV12-4 few TGTGCCAGCAGTCTTCCGGGGGGGCGAGCTTTCTTT CASSLPGGRAFF
TRBJ1-1 TRBD1 TRBV4-3 - TGCGCCAGCAGCCAAGGGTGGTACAGGGGCTTAGGAGCTTTCTTT CASSQGWYRGLGAFF
TRBJ1-2 - TRBV27 - TGTGCCAGCAGTTTTTATCCTGACGGTGCTAACTATGGCTACACCTTC CASSFYPDGANYGYTF
TRBJ2-7 TRBD1 TRBV24-1 few TGTGCCACCAGACCCGGGACAGGCACTTACGAGCAGTACTTC CATRPGTGTYEQYF
TRBJ2-5 - TRBV18 - TGTGCCAGCTCACCATCGGGGGGCCGACGGATGGAGACCCAGTACTTC CASSPSGGRRMETQYF
TRBJ1-2 - TRBV19 - TGTGCCACCGACGCAACCGGGACAAGGGGAGTCGGCTATGGCTACACCTTC CATDATGTRGVGYGYTF
TRBJ2-2 TRBD1 TRBV7-2 - TGTGCCAGCAGCTTAGTAGGATGGGACAGGGGCCTCTCGAACACCGGGGAGCTGTTTTTT CASSLVGWDRGLSNTGELFF
TRBJ2-2 TRBD2 TRBV12-3/TRBV12-4 few TGTGCCAGCAGTTCCAGCGGGACCTACACCGGGGAGCTGTTTTTT CASSSSGTYTGELFF
TRBJ1-1 - TRBV12-3/TRBV12-4 few TGTGCCAGCAGTCCCCACACCGGGGAGGCTTTCTTT CASSPHTGEAFF
TRBJ1-1 - TRBV6-5 - TGTGCCAGCAGTTATTTTCCGACGGTGAACACTGAAGCTTTCTTT CASSYFPTVNTEAFF
TRBJ1-5 - TRBV20-1 - TGCAGTGCTACTGGACAGTTCAATCAGCCCCAGCATTTT CSATGQFNQPQHF
TRBJ2-2 - TRBV7-3 - TGTGCCAGCAGCTTAACCCGAGTGGAGGGCGGGGAGCTGTTTTTT CASSLTRVEGGELFF
TRBJ2-6 - TRBV13 few TGTGCCAGCAGCCGGCAGAATTCTGGGGCCAACGTCCTGACTTTC CASSRQNSGANVLTF
TRBJ1-2 - TRBV29-1 few TGCAGCGTTGCTACGACGCGGGGGGACCCGGGGGGCTACACCTTC CSVATTRGDPGGYTF
TRBJ2-5 TRBD1 TRBV9 - TGTGCCAGCAGCGGGACAGGGGGCAGAGAAGAGACCCAGTACTTC CASSGTGGREETQYF
TRBJ2-3 - TRBV6-5 few TGTGCCAGCCGTTTGGGGGTGTCAGATACGCAGTATTTT CASRLGVSDTQYF
TRBJ1-1 - TRBV5-5 - TGTGACAGCAGCCGACAGAGCCATGAAGCTTTCTTT CDSSRQSHEAFF
TRBJ2-2 - TRBV11-3 - TGTGCCAGCAGCTTATTTTCCGGTGTTGCTATTACGGCGGAGACGAACACCGGGGAGCTGTTTTTT CASSLFSGVAITAETNTGELFF
TRBJ2-1 TRBD1 TRBV20-1 - TGCAGTCTACCCCGGGACAGGCTCTACAATGAGCAGTTCTTC CSLPRDRLYNEQFF
TRBJ2-1 - TRBV6-1 - TGTGCCAGCAATGAGGCACAATGGTCCCTATTGGACAATGAGCAGTTCTTC CASNEAQWSLLDNEQFF
TRBJ2-1 TRBD2 TRBV4-1 few TGCGCCAGCAGCCACCCCGGGGGGACTAGCGGGAGGGCCGGGAATGAGCAGTTCTTC CASSHPGGTSGRAGNEQFF
TRBJ1-1 - TRBV20-1 - TGCAGTGCTAAGACGGGAGAGAACACTGAAGCTTTCTTT CSAKTGENTEAFF
TRBJ2-3 TRBD1 TRBV24-1 many TGTGCCACCCGACAGGGGCAGTTCACAGATACGCAGTATTTT CATRQGQFTDTQYF
TRBJ2-3 - TRBV11-1 - TGTGCCAGCAGCCGACGTGAGCGGAGCACAGATACGCAGTATTTT CASSRRERSTDTQYF
TRBJ2-2 - TRBV19 - TGTGCCAGTAGTATGCGGGCGGCCAACACCGGGGAGCTGTTTTTT CASSMRAANTGELFF
TRBJ2-3 - TRBV5-1 few TGCGCCAGCAGCTTGGGGGGCGGGGTGACGACGGATACGCAGTATTTT CASSLGGGVTTDTQYF
TRBJ2-2 TRBD1 TRBV24-1 few TGTGCCACCGGGCAGGGGGCTATCAGCACCGGGGAGCTGTTTTTT CATGQGAISTGELFF